A selection of T cell receptor beta chains follows, all from one sample in a study of regulatory dendritic cells for organ transplantation. Here immunoSEQ multiplex PCR was the method, and the copy in TCRdb shows in-frame clones only, minus some. Among roughly 34,000 clones listed, roughly 91% were seen once. The material sequenced was naive CD4+ T cells from blood. Every receptor here comes from a human donor in good health. The CDR3 runs from the conserved cysteine through the conserved F or W. The order of the fields is D gene, J gene, clone size, V gene, CDR3 protein, CDR3 DNA. The D gene is left open where the match is weak. A clone size is listed for some rows: how often the clone was seen (once, few, many), or a class if it is expanded.

d_gene: TRBD2
j_gene: TRBJ2-2
abundance: -
v_gene: TRBV9
CDR3aa: CASSSRLGGDTGELFF
CDR3nt: TGTGCCAGCAGCTCCAGATTGGGGGGGGACACCGGGGAGCTGTTTTTT

d_gene: -
j_gene: TRBJ2-3
abundance: -
v_gene: TRBV6-6
CDR3aa: CASSPWTGGADTQYF
CDR3nt: TGTGCCAGCAGTCCCTGGACAGGAGGGGCAGATACGCAGTATTTT

d_gene: TRBD1
j_gene: TRBJ1-2
abundance: -
v_gene: TRBV27
CDR3aa: CASSLFGRGVYGYTF
CDR3nt: TGTGCCAGCAGTTTATTCGGCAGGGGGGTCTATGGCTACACCTTC

d_gene: TRBD2
j_gene: TRBJ2-1
abundance: -
v_gene: TRBV5-4
CDR3aa: CASSPTSGERFEQFF
CDR3nt: TGTGCCAGCAGCCCAACTAGCGGGGAAAGGTTTGAGCAGTTCTTC

d_gene: -
j_gene: TRBJ2-1
abundance: -
v_gene: TRBV10-1
CDR3aa: CASSLTTFNEQFF
CDR3nt: TGCGCCAGCAGCCTAACTACGTTCAATGAGCAGTTCTTC

d_gene: -
j_gene: TRBJ1-1
abundance: -
v_gene: TRBV28
CDR3aa: CASIPGWGTEAFF
CDR3nt: TGTGCCAGCATCCCAGGTTGGGGCACTGAAGCTTTCTTT

d_gene: -
j_gene: TRBJ1-3
abundance: -
v_gene: TRBV7-8
CDR3aa: CASSLVTGISGNTIYF
CDR3nt: TGTGCCAGCAGCTTAGTAACGGGAATCTCTGGAAACACCATATATTTT

d_gene: -
j_gene: TRBJ2-3
abundance: -
v_gene: TRBV7-8
CDR3aa: CASSSPLTQYF
CDR3nt: TGTGCCAGCAGCTCCCCCCTTACGCAGTATTTT

d_gene: TRBD1
j_gene: TRBJ1-1
abundance: -
v_gene: TRBV27
CDR3aa: CASSLFGTGLSSRNTEAFF
CDR3nt: TGTGCCAGCAGTTTATTCGGGACAGGTCTTTCAAGCAGGAACACTGAAGCTTTCTTT

d_gene: TRBD1
j_gene: TRBJ2-1
abundance: once
v_gene: TRBV7-2
CDR3aa: CASRRTGGNNEQFF
CDR3nt: TGTGCCAGCAGAAGGACAGGGGGGAACAATGAGCAGTTCTTC

d_gene: -
j_gene: TRBJ1-6
abundance: once
v_gene: TRBV7-9
CDR3aa: CASSLSRGLSPLHF
CDR3nt: TGTGCCAGCAGCTTATCCCGGGGTCTCTCACCCCTCCACTTT

d_gene: -
j_gene: TRBJ1-1
abundance: -
v_gene: TRBV11-3
CDR3aa: CASSLGTGWNTEAFF
CDR3nt: TGTGCCAGCAGCTTAGGCACAGGGTGGAACACTGAAGCTTTCTTT

d_gene: -
j_gene: TRBJ1-1
abundance: -
v_gene: TRBV2
CDR3aa: CASSAGQRLNTEAFF
CDR3nt: TGTGCCAGCAGTGCTGGGCAGCGGCTGAACACTGAAGCTTTCTTT